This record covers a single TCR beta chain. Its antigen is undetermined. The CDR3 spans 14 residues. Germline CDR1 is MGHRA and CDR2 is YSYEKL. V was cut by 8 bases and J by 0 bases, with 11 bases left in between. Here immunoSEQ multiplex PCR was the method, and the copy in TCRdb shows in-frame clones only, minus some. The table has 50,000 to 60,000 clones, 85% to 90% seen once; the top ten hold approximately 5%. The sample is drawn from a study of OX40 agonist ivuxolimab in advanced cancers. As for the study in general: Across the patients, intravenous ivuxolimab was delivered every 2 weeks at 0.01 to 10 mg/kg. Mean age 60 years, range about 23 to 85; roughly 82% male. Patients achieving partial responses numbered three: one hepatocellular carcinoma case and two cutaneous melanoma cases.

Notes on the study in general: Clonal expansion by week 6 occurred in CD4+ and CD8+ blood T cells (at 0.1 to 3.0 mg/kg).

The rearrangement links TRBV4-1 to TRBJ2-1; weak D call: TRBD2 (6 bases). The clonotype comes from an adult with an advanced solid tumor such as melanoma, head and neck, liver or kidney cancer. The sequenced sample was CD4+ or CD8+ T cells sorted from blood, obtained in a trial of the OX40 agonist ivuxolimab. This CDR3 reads CASRPGDSYNEQFF. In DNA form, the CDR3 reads TGCGCCAGCCGCCCGGGAGACTCCTACAATGAGCAGTTCTTC.